One and the same sample provided the 27 T cell receptor beta chains below, sequenced in a study of technical replicates of blood from a few donors. Some clones are missing from TCRdb's copy, which holds only in-frame ones; the method was immunoSEQ multiplex PCR. This table holds under 15,000 clones, roughly 92% found once. Sequenced sample: PBMCs. The receptor source for this set is a human donor in good health.

This clone was recorded once. V is TRBV28 and J is TRBJ1-5, with TRBD1 identical over 8 bases. J lost 3 bases, V lost 7 bases, and 8 bases had no gene match. Germline V lookup: CDR1 MDHEN, CDR2 SYDVKM. The CDR3 is 15 amino acids. The DNA of the CDR3 is TGTGCCAGCACCTCCGGGGACAGGCACAATCAGCCCCAGCATTTT. This sequence encodes CASTSGDRHNQPQHF.

The genes are TRBV7-9 and TRBJ2-7; D may be TRBD2 (6 bases). CDR3 length equals 15 residues. Trimming pared 3 bases from V and 6 bases from J, leaving 18 bases between. The germline gives CDR1 SEHNR, CDR2 FQNEAQ (reference sequence). This chain's CDR3 is CASSFLMLTAGEQYF. DNA for the CDR3: TGTGCCAGCAGCTTCCTGATGCTGACAGCGGGCGAGCAGTACTTC. The complete variable domain, with remaining parts taken from reference TRBV7-9 and TRBJ2-7, reads DTGVSQNPRHKITKRGQNVTFRCDPISEHNRLYWYRQTLGQGPEFLTYFQNEAQLEKSRLLSDRFSAERPKGSFSTLEIQRTEQGDSAMYLCASSFLMLTAGEQYFGPGTRLTVT.

This chain uses TRBV6-1 with TRBJ2-3, with D possibly being TRBD1 (6 bases). Germline CDR1 MNHNS, CDR2 SASEGT. The V gene lost 8 bases and the J gene lost 4 bases, with 16 bases spanning the gap. The CDR3 consists of 14 residues. The CDR3 loop is CASSLGQPADTQYF. DNA for the CDR3: TGTGCCAGCTCCTTAGGACAGCCGGCAGATACGCAGTATTTT.

The chain carries TRBV6-6 and TRBJ1-5, with 8 bases aligning to TRBD1. The V gene's germline CDR1 is MNHNY and CDR2 SVGAGI (reference sequence). The CDR3 runs 16 residues. V lost 6 bases, J lost 7 bases, and 14 bases stayed unmatched. As DNA, the CDR3 is TGTGCCAGCAGGAGTCAGGGGGCAGGGGGCTGGCAGCCCCAGCATTTT. This sequence encodes CASRSQGAGGWQPQHF.

This chain joins TRBV7-2 and TRBJ2-2, with 9 bases matching TRBD2. The V gene's germline CDR1 is SGHTA and CDR2 FQGNSA. The V gene end was trimmed by 3 bases and the J gene end by 5 bases; junction bases not matched to a gene: 7. This CDR3 comprises 16 residues. CDR3 protein: CASSFGGTSRTGELFF. CDR3 bases: TGTGCCAGCAGCTTCGGGGGGACTAGCAGGACCGGGGAGCTGTTTTTT.

V gene TRBV2 combines with J gene TRBJ1-5, with D possibly being TRBD1 (6 bases). Germline CDR1 SNHLY, CDR2 FYNNEI. The V gene lost 6 bases and the J gene lost 2 bases, with 14 bases spanning the gap. The CDR3 length is 15 residues. The CDR3: CASSVGQSGNQPQHF. DNA of the CDR3: TGTGCCAGCAGCGTAGGACAGTCCGGCAATCAGCCCCAGCATTTT.

This clone was seen only a few times. This CDR3 is CASSPTAAGEQYF. The CDR3 bases are TGTGCCAGCAGCCCAACAGCAGCAGGGGAGCAGTACTTC. The V and J genes are TRBV27 and TRBJ2-7; weak D call: TRBD1 (5 bases). Trimming shortened V by 6 bases and J by 7 bases, and 16 bases separated the two germline ends. The CDR3 is 13 amino acids. CDR1 is MNHEY, CDR2 SMNVEV, per germline (reference sequence).

The V and J genes are TRBV5-1 and TRBJ1-2; 7 positions agree with TRBD1. Germline lookup yields CDR1 SGHRS and CDR2 YFSETQ. There are 16 residues in the CDR3. Trimming at V came to 1 base and at J to 1 base, leaving 7 bases not matched to a gene. CDR3 protein: CASSLTTTGYNYGYTF. CDR3 DNA: TGCGCCAGCAGCTTGACCACGACAGGGTATAACTATGGCTACACCTTC.

CDR3 sequence: CASSVRLTQINEKLFF. The CDR3 coding sequence is TGTGCCAGCAGTGTCCGGCTAACACAGATTAATGAAAAACTGTTTTTT. This chain uses TRBV2 with TRBJ1-4; D gene unclear. CDR3 length: 16 residues. The germline CDR1 and CDR2 sequences are SNHLY and FYNNEI. The V end was cut by 4 bases, the J end by 4 bases, with 16 bases between.

J is TRBJ2-1 and V is TRBV2; D is perhaps TRBD2 (6 bases). Looked up from germline, CDR1 is SNHLY and CDR2 is FYNNEI. V gave up 1 base and J gave up 4 bases, with 11 bases separating them. This CDR3 has 15 amino acids. The CDR3 loop is CASSEDGSSYNEQFF. The CDR3 nucleotides read TGTGCCAGCAGTGAAGACGGGAGCTCTTACAATGAGCAGTTCTTC.

This clone was counted once. The chain recombines TRBV6-1 with TRBJ2-3; 8 bases line up with TRBD1. Looked up from germline, CDR1 is MNHNS and CDR2 is SASEGT. Trimming cost V 0 bases and J 2 bases; bases outside gene matches: 1. CDR3 length: 15 residues. CDR3 coding DNA: TGTGCCAGCAGTGAAGCGGACAGGGCCACAGATACGCAGTATTTT. Translated: CASSEADRATDTQYF.

The chain links TRBV6-5 to TRBJ2-7; a possible D gene is TRBD2 (6 bases). Per germline, CDR1 MNHEY and CDR2 SVGAGI. V was pared by 6 bases and J by 1 base, with 13 bases between. The CDR3 contains 14 residues. CDR3 DNA sequence: TGTGCCAGCAGACATCGACTAGGATCCTACGAGCAGTACTTC. The encoded protein is CASRHRLGSYEQYF.

The V call is TRBV11-2, the J call TRBJ2-7, with D maybe TRBD1 (5 bases). The CDR3 has 14 amino acids. Looked up from germline, CDR1 is SGHAT and CDR2 is FQNNGV. Deletions cut 5 bases from V and 0 bases from J, with 11 bases between. Here the CDR3 DNA reads TGTGCCAGCAGCCTGACAGTCGTCTCCTACGAGCAGTACTTC. This translates into CASSLTVVSYEQYF.

CDR3 DNA sequence: TGTGCCAGCAGCCAAGAGGGGGGGAGGACCATATATTTT. Protein product: CASSQEGGRTIYF. The chain links TRBV4-2 to TRBJ1-3; D perhaps matches TRBD1 (5 bases). Germline V gene lookup returns CDR1 LGHNA and CDR2 YNFKEQ. CDR3 length equals 13 residues. With 0 bases removed from V and 10 bases from J, the gap between germline ends came to 10 bases.

The CDR3: CASSLLLDHLINEQFF. The CDR3 region has the DNA TGTGCCAGCAGCTTATTGCTAGACCACCTAATCAATGAGCAGTTCTTC. The V call is TRBV7-8, the J call TRBJ2-1; the D is unclear. This CDR3 spans 16 amino acids. V lost 2 bases and J 6 bases, leaving 17 bases between the germline ends. Per germline, CDR1 SGHVS and CDR2 FQNEAQ.

This clone was detected a few times. This chain connects TRBV30 to TRBJ1-3; D is undetermined. Trimming removed 5 bases at V and 1 base at J, with 9 bases between. CDR1 GTSNPN and CDR2 SVGIG come from the germline V gene (reference sequence). The CDR3 spans 13 residues. This chain's CDR3 is CAWRSGSGNTIYF. CDR3 bases: TGTGCCTGGCGCTCAGGATCTGGAAACACCATATATTTT.

The chain uses TRBV11-2 and TRBJ2-2, with 7 nucleotides matching TRBD2. The CDR3 has 18 amino acids. Unmatched junction bases numbered 12, after V lost 0 bases and J lost 5 bases. Germline values: CDR1 SGHAT, CDR2 FQNNGV. The CDR3, as DNA: TGTGCCAGCAGCTTAGATCACATGCGGCAGGGAGGGACCGGGGAGCTGTTTTTT. Its protein product is CASSLDHMRQGGTGELFF. Supplemented by reference TRBV11-2 and TRBJ2-2, the full variable domain reads EAGVAQSPRYKIIEKRQSVAFWCNPISGHATLYWYQQILGQGPKLLIQFQNNGVVDDSQLPKDRFSAERLKGVDSTLKIQPAKLEDSAVYLCASSLDHMRQGGTGELFFGEGSRLTVL.

The chain combines TRBV6-6 with TRBJ2-2; D gene ambiguous. The CDR3 extends over 15 amino acids. Looked up from germline, CDR1 is MNHNY and CDR2 is SVGAGI (reference sequence). Trimming stripped 3 bases from V and 2 bases from J, with 10 bases between. The CDR3 DNA sequence: TGTGCCAGCAGTTATGGTAGCAGCAACACCGGGGAGCTGTTTTTT. It is translated as CASSYGSSNTGELFF.

The chain recombines TRBV19 with TRBJ2-1, with 10 positions matching TRBD2. Trimming cost V 3 bases and J 4 bases; bases outside gene matches: 3. The CDR3 is 15 amino acids. Germline V gene data show CDR1 as LNHDA and CDR2 as SQIVND (reference sequence). This CDR3 is CASSIGLAVYNEQFF. The CDR3 DNA reads as TGTGCCAGTAGTATCGGACTAGCGGTTTACAATGAGCAGTTCTTC.

This sequence joins TRBV6-5 and TRBJ2-7, with TRBD1 as a possible D gene (5 bases). The germline V gene encodes CDR1 MNHEY and CDR2 SVGAGI. There are 14 residues in the CDR3. The V end lost 7 bases, the J end lost 0 bases, and 13 bases lay between the germline ends. The CDR3 DNA sequence: TGTGCCAGCACCGACAGAGGATACTCCTACGAGCAGTACTTC. It specifies CASTDRGYSYEQYF.

V usage is TRBV5-6 and J usage is TRBJ2-5; 9 bases are a match to TRBD2. Germline loops: CDR1 SGHDT, CDR2 YYEEEE. With 5 bases clipped from V and 3 bases from J, the junction kept 5 bases outside the gene matches. This CDR3 is 14 amino acids long. CDR3 region: CASRKGLAEETQYF. The CDR3 nucleotides read TGTGCCAGCAGAAAGGGACTAGCCGAAGAGACCCAGTACTTC.

This chain connects TRBV28 to TRBJ1-5; D is possibly TRBD1 (5 bases). The germline V gene encodes CDR1 MDHEN and CDR2 SYDVKM. CDR3 length: 15 residues. Trimming cost V 7 bases and J 4 bases, with 17 bases left between them. The CDR3 sequence is CASTRNAGPNQPQHF. CDR3 DNA sequence: TGTGCCAGCACCCGAAACGCAGGGCCGAATCAGCCCCAGCATTTT.

The V call is TRBV7-3, the J call TRBJ2-1; 9 positions match TRBD2. The V segment lost 1 base and the J segment 3 bases; nucleotides outside the gene matches: 10. The CDR3 spans 18 residues. CDR1 is SGHTA, CDR2 FQGTGA, per germline. CDR3 sequence: CASSLRAGGTSYYNEQFF. Here the CDR3 DNA reads TGTGCCAGCAGCTTAAGAGCGGGAGGAACCTCATACTACAATGAGCAGTTCTTC.

The chain uses TRBV7-9 and TRBJ2-3, with 9 bases that match TRBD1. The CDR3 is made up of 14 amino acids. The germline gives CDR1 SEHNR, CDR2 FQNEAQ (reference sequence). V shed 4 bases and J 6 bases; nucleotides not matched to a gene: 5. The CDR3 sequence is CASSSPGQGDTQYF. CDR3 DNA: TGTGCCAGCAGCTCCCCGGGACAGGGTGATACGCAGTATTTT.

The chain employs TRBV2 and TRBJ2-3; 7 nucleotides agree with TRBD1. From germline, CDR1 is SNHLY and CDR2 FYNNEI. The CDR3 sequence is 14 residues long. V dropped 8 bases and J dropped 2; count of bases not matched to a gene: 7. The CDR3 loop is CASGRDSPTDTQYF. The CDR3 nucleotides are TGTGCCAGCGGCCGGGACAGCCCCACAGATACGCAGTATTTT.

The gene calls are TRBV6-1 and TRBJ2-1; 7 bases are a match to TRBD2. Germline V lookup: CDR1 MNHNS, CDR2 SASEGT. This CDR3 is built from 14 residues. The trim removed 6 bases at V and 7 bases at J, leaving 9 bases unmatched. DNA of the CDR3: TGTGCCAGCAGAGCCGGGACTATCTCGAATGAGCAGTTCTTC. It encodes CASRAGTISNEQFF.

V usage is TRBV2 and J usage is TRBJ2-2; weak D call: TRBD1 (6 bases). CDR3 length equals 17 residues. V was pared by 5 bases and J by 0 bases, with 16 bases between. Per the germline V gene, CDR1 is SNHLY and CDR2 is FYNNEI. In DNA, the CDR3 is TGTGCCAGCAGTTCTTCACAGGGAGTATCGAACACCGGGGAGCTGTTTTTT. Translation gives CASSSSQGVSNTGELFF.